This T cell receptor beta chain stems from a study of OX40 agonist ivuxolimab in advanced cancers. The repertoire was sequenced with immunoSEQ multiplex PCR; TCRdb's copy has only in-frame clones and lacks some. The table records 60,000 to 65,000 clones, approximately 90% of them present only once. Germline V gives CDR1 SGHVS, CDR2 FQNEAQ. V lost 4 bases and J 5 bases, leaving 15 bases between the germline ends. The CDR3 extends over 15 amino acids. V is TRBV7-8 and J is TRBJ1-5; D might be TRBD1 (6 bases). The TCR comes from an adult with an advanced solid tumor such as melanoma, head and neck, liver or kidney cancer. The sample was CD4+ or CD8+ T cells sorted from blood, taken in a trial of the OX40 agonist ivuxolimab. CDR3 residues: CASSSLQGGDQPQHF. CDR3 nucleotides: TGTGCCAGCAGCTCGTTACAGGGAGGGGATCAGCCCCAGCATTTT.